The sequence of this TCR beta chain was determined in a study of blood T cell repertoires in COVID-19. About the study: The origin of the acute and convalescent COVID-19 samples was the United States, Italy and Spain.

Participants, roughly 18 to 90 years old, spanned around 25 US areas. Participants had their cohort set by participant-reported clinical history. Authors' methods: Nucleated cell counts were estimated from reference gene primer amplification. The table came from immunoSEQ multiplex PCR; TCRdb's copy has only in-frame clones and leaves some out. V and J calls plus clone size are reproduced from that table; the DNA served to infer D and trimming. The sample lists approximately 240,000 clones, around 90% seen once, with about 6% in the top ten. This clone was seen a few times. Trimming cost V 1 base and J 8 bases; bases outside gene matches: 6. The V gene's germline CDR1 is SGHDN and CDR2 FVKESK. This CDR3 has 15 amino acids.

The sequence was obtained from a woman in her twenties or thirties with acute COVID-19. The V call is TRBV14, the J call TRBJ1-4; 8 nucleotides match TRBD1. Specimen: PBMCs or T cells enriched from blood (not recorded which). The DNA of the CDR3 is TGTGCCAGCAGCCAAGCGGACAGGGTTTGGGAAAAACTGTTTTTT. Translation gives CASSQADRVWEKLFF.